This T cell receptor (beta chain) was captured by sequencing in a study of shared clonotypes between healthy human individuals. General observations from the study: The naive CD4 repertoires of a few donors were compared, and 5% to 6.5% of clonotypes were shared.

Germline V gene lookup returns CDR1 SGHNT and CDR2 YYREEE (reference sequence). Trimming cost V 4 bases and J 3 bases, with 11 bases left between them. The CDR3 sequence is 13 residues long. For this clone: Its matching antigen is unknown. At the DNA level, this CDR3 is encoded by other sequences in the same sample as well.

The data were produced by immunoSEQ multiplex PCR, yet TCRdb's version contains in-frame clones alone and is incomplete. The profile shows about 1,800,000 clones, about 95% of them singletons. CD45RO-negative, CCR7-selected cells formed the naive CD8 fraction, which excluded terminally differentiated effector memory CD45RA+ cells. The TCR comes from a young man in good health. The chain recombines TRBV5-4 with TRBJ2-7, with D tentatively TRBD1 or TRBD2 (6 bases each). The sequencing input was naive CD8+ T cells sorted from blood. As DNA, the CDR3 is TGTGCCAGCAGCCTGGGGGGCCACTACGAGCAGTACTTC. Protein sequence: CASSLGGHYEQYF.